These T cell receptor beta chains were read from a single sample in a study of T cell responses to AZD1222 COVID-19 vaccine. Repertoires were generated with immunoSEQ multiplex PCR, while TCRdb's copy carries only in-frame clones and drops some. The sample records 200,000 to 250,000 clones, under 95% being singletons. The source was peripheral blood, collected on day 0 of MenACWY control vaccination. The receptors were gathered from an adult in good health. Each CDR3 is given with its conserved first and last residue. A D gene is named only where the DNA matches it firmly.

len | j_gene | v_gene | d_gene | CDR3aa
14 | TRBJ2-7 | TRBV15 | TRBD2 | CATSASGGAHEQYF
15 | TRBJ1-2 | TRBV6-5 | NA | CASRPFRDPSYGYTF
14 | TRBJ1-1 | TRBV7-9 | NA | CASSPYEMNTEAFF
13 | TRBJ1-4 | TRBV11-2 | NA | CASSWGQREKLFF
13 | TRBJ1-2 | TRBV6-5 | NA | CATTRGTRDGYTF
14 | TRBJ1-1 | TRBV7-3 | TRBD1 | CASRRDRAPTEAFF
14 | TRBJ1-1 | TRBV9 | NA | CASSVTTFGPKAFF
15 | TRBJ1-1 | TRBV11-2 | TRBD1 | CASSRGTGARTEAFF
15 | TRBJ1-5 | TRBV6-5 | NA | CASSYSATRPQPQHF
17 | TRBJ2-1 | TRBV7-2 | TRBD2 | CASSLASSGGARNEQFF
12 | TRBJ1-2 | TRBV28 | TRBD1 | CASGQGARGYTF